This TCR beta chain was observed in a study of metastatic and nonmetastatic thyroid tumors. General study points: The study reportedly found significantly higher TCR beta diversity in malignant thyroid tumors than benign nodules, in blood and tumor.

This clone was seen many times. Its specificity is unknown. Patients were all untreated before their thyroid surgery. TCRdb recomputed clones from the PCR reads via MiXCR. Of around 26,000 clones detected, 15% appear once; the ten largest clones hold more than 3%. Material for sequencing was blood. The source of this sequence is a female donor with papillary thyroid cancer or a benign thyroid nodule (not recorded which). Some clones in this sample may be carry-over from other donors' samples.

CDR3 coding DNA: TGCGCCAGCAGCAGACAGGGCCCTAACAATGAGCAGTTCTTC. Protein: CASSRQGPNNEQFF. This chain uses TRBV10-2 with TRBJ2-1, with 7 positions matching TRBD1. Germline V CDR1 and CDR2: WSHSY, SAAADI. Trimming removed 6 bases from V and 5 bases from J; junction bases left unmatched: 7. The CDR3 extends over 14 amino acids.